This TCR beta chain was captured by sequencing in a study of T cell responses to AZD1222 COVID-19 vaccine. Broader study findings: Only a handful of AZD1222 recipients were seropositive at baseline.

With regard to this clone: Its antigen is not identified.

Some clones are missing from TCRdb's copy, which holds only in-frame ones; the method was immunoSEQ multiplex PCR. The sample comprises some 150,000 clones, around 92% of which are singletons, and about 4% rests with the top ten. Trimming cost V 1 base and J 0 bases, with 7 bases left between them. The CDR3 sequence is 14 residues long. The germline V gene has CDR1 LGHDT and CDR2 YNNKEL (reference sequence). This rearrangement joins TRBV3-1 (or the pseudogene TRBV3-2) to TRBJ2-7, with no clear D. The TCR was taken from an adult in good health. This sample comprised peripheral blood, obtained on day 0 of MenACWY control vaccination. DNA for the CDR3: TGTGCCAGCAGCCAAGGGATTGGCTCCTACGAGCAGTACTTC. It codes for CASSQGIGSYEQYF.